The 16 T cell receptor beta chains below come from one sample, sequenced in a study of blood T cell repertoires in COVID-19. Here immunoSEQ multiplex PCR was the method, and the copy in TCRdb shows in-frame clones only, minus some. Of nearly 350,000 clones in the sample, around nine tenths were seen once. Sequencing was carried out using peripheral blood. Source of these receptors: a woman younger than 35 who had recovered from COVID-19.

The chain recombines TRBV5-1 with TRBJ2-3; D not certain. The V gene lost 2 bases and the J gene lost 5 bases, with 9 bases spanning the gap. This CDR3 is 13 amino acids long. The V gene's germline CDR1 is SGHRS and CDR2 YFSETQ. The CDR3 protein is CASSLLSGDTQYF. DNA for the CDR3: TGCGCCAGCAGCTTACTATCCGGAGATACGCAGTATTTT.

J is TRBJ1-3 and V is TRBV4-1, with D tentatively TRBD1 (6 bases). The CDR3 totals 18 residues. V was shortened by 3 bases and J by 0 bases, with 18 bases between the two germline ends. Germline V gene lookup returns CDR1 MGHRA and CDR2 YSYEKL. CDR3 nucleotide sequence: TGCGCCAGCAGCCACCCAATCGGGGGGCCCATCTCTGGAAACACCATATATTTT. Translated: CASSHPIGGPISGNTIYF.

J is TRBJ1-1 and V is TRBV30, with unresolved D. This CDR3 is built from 14 residues. Germline V gene lookup returns CDR1 GTSNPN and CDR2 SVGIG (reference sequence). V dropped 1 base and J dropped 6 bases, with 15 bases sitting between them. This CDR3 reads CAWSGRGSDSEAFF. CDR3 coding DNA: TGTGCCTGGAGTGGTCGGGGTTCGGACTCTGAAGCTTTCTTT.

There are a few counts of this clone. This chain links TRBV6-2 or TRBV6-3 with TRBJ1-1; 9 nucleotides match TRBD1. Germline V gene lookup returns CDR1 MNHEY and CDR2 SVGEGT. CDR3 length: 13 amino acids. V gave up 5 bases and J gave up 10 bases; unmatched junction bases: 8. DNA of the CDR3: TGTGCCAGCAGTCCCGGACAGGGGTTCTTAGCTTTCTTT. This encodes CASSPGQGFLAFF.

The gene calls are TRBV19 and TRBJ2-5; a possible D gene is TRBD1 (6 bases). With 5 bases removed from V and 5 bases from J, the gap between germline ends came to 15 bases. There are 14 residues in the CDR3. Germline loops: CDR1 LNHDA, CDR2 SQIVND (reference sequence). CDR3 DNA: TGTGCCAGTAGTCTACTACAGGGTTCGGAGACCCAGTACTTC. It translates to CASSLLQGSETQYF. The whole variable domain, filled in from reference TRBV19 and TRBJ2-5, reads DGGITQSPKYLFRKEGQNVTLSCEQNLNHDAMYWYRQDPGQGLRLIYYSQIVNDFQKGDIAEGYSVSREKKESFPLTVTSAQKNPTAFYLCASSLLQGSETQYFGPGTRLLVL.

This chain uses TRBV7-9 with TRBJ2-2, with 9 bases that match TRBD2. In germline, CDR1 is SEHNR, CDR2 FQNEAQ (reference sequence). The CDR3 has 16 residues. Trimming at V came to 2 bases and at J to 3 bases, leaving 4 bases not matched to a gene. CDR3 loop: CASSLRVAGDTGELFF. CDR3 DNA: TGTGCCAGCAGCTTAAGGGTAGCGGGAGACACCGGGGAGCTGTTTTTT.

In this sample, this clone turned up a few times. The rearrangement uses TRBV7-2 and TRBJ1-5; 7 bases align to TRBD1. Losses at the gene ends were 0 bases for V and 7 bases for J; bases not matched to a gene: 0. CDR1 SGHTA and CDR2 FQGNSA come from the germline V gene. This CDR3 contains 13 residues. CDR3 nucleotides: TGTGCCAGCAGCTTAGCGACAGGGCAGCCCCAGCATTTT. This gives the protein CASSLATGQPQHF.

The V gene is TRBV6-2 or TRBV6-3, the J gene TRBJ1-3; perhaps TRBD1 as D (6 bases). Germline V CDR1 and CDR2: MNHEY, SVGEGT. V lost 6 bases and J lost 0, with 9 bases in between. The CDR3 runs 14 residues. The CDR3 DNA reads TGTGCCAGCAGCCGGGGACACTCTGGAAACACCATATATTTT. It yields the protein CASSRGHSGNTIYF.

The V call is TRBV11-2, the J call TRBJ1-1; D call uncertain. CDR3 size: 15 residues. Between the trimmed V and J ends, which lost 1 base and 0 bases, there was a span of 9 bases. Germline V gene sequence: CDR1 SGHAT, CDR2 FQNNGV. The CDR3 DNA is TGTGCCAGCAGCTTAGGCAGGTCCATGAACACTGAAGCTTTCTTT. It translates to CASSLGRSMNTEAFF. The full variable domain, completed using reference TRBV11-2 and TRBJ1-1, is EAGVAQSPRYKIIEKRQSVAFWCNPISGHATLYWYQQILGQGPKLLIQFQNNGVVDDSQLPKDRFSAERLKGVDSTLKIQPAKLEDSAVYLCASSLGRSMNTEAFFGQGTRLTVV.

This CDR3 reads CASSLLVPPSGKGTDTQYF. CDR3 nucleotides: TGCGCCAGCAGCTTACTTGTACCTCCTAGCGGGAAGGGGACAGATACGCAGTATTTT. This chain links TRBV5-1 with TRBJ2-3; 9 positions agree with TRBD2. Germline V gene sequence: CDR1 SGHRS, CDR2 YFSETQ. This CDR3 spans 19 amino acids. V lost 2 bases to trimming and J lost 3 bases; unmatched junction nucleotides: 16.

The chain has TRBV29-1 and TRBJ2-3, with 15 bases that match TRBD2. Germline V gives CDR1 SQVTM, CDR2 ANQGSEA. This CDR3 has 15 residues. With V trimmed by 7 bases and J by 6 bases, 8 bases remained unmatched. CDR3 region: CSASPGTSGGDTQYF. The CDR3 DNA reads as TGCAGCGCCTCCCCCGGGACTAGCGGGGGGGATACGCAGTATTTT.

This sequence joins TRBV9 and TRBJ1-5; 9 bases map to TRBD1. This CDR3 is 15 amino acids long. Trimming took 4 bases from V and 5 from J; bases not matched to a gene: 7. The germline V gene has CDR1 SGDLS and CDR2 YYNGEE. CDR3 DNA sequence: TGTGCCAGCAGCCGAACAGGGGGCGCGCATCAGCCCCAGCATTTT. Its protein is CASSRTGGAHQPQHF.

In its sample, this clone was seen a few times. The CDR3 sequence: CASSLVINSGNQPQHF. CDR3 DNA sequence: TGTGCCAGCAGCTTAGTTATTAACAGTGGCAATCAGCCCCAGCATTTT. The rearrangement joins TRBV7-9 to TRBJ1-5; D remains ambiguous. The V end was cut by 1 base, the J end by 2 bases, with 12 bases between. There are 16 residues in the CDR3. Germline lookup yields CDR1 SEHNR and CDR2 FQNEAQ (reference sequence).

The chain is built from TRBV6-4 and TRBJ1-2; 11 positions match TRBD1. V gave up 6 bases and J gave up 4 bases; unmatched junction bases: 13. CDR1 and CDR2 (germline): MRHNA, SNTAGT. The CDR3 is 17 amino acids. The CDR3 sequence is CASRPTGTGGFGYGYTF. The CDR3 region has the DNA TGTGCCAGCAGACCAACGGGGACAGGGGGTTTCGGCTATGGCTACACCTTC.

J is TRBJ2-2 and V is TRBV5-1; 7 bases align to TRBD2. The V and J ends lost 0 bases and 12 bases, in that order; junction bases with no gene match: 8. The CDR3 length is 14 residues. Germline V gene data show CDR1 as SGHRS and CDR2 as YFSETQ. The CDR3 DNA reads TGCGCCAGCAGCTTGGAGGTGGCGGGGGAGAAGCTGTTTTTT. This encodes CASSLEVAGEKLFF. Using reference TRBV5-1 and TRBJ2-2 for the parts outside the CDR3, the full variable domain is KAGVTQTPRYLIKTRGQQVTLSCSPISGHRSVSWYQQTPGQGLQFLFEYFSETQRNKGNFPGRFSGRQFSNSRSEMNVSTLELGDSALYLCASSLEVAGEKLFFGEGSRLTVL.

This clone came up a few times. The J gene is TRBJ1-5, the V gene TRBV7-8; a possible D gene is TRBD1 (5 bases). This CDR3 is built from 16 residues. In germline, CDR1 is SGHVS, CDR2 FQNEAQ. Trimming cost V 2 bases and J 7 bases, with 18 bases left between them. The CDR3 bases are TGTGCCAGCAGCTTAAGCCGCAGGGACTTGAGGCAGCCCCAGCATTTT. As protein: CASSLSRRDLRQPQHF.